A selection of T cell receptor beta chains follows, all from one sample in a study of cytomegalovirus exposure and HLA in healthy donors. Sequenced by immunoSEQ multiplex PCR; TCRdb stores in-frame clones only, minus some. The table has 150,000 or so clones, 89% seen once. The material sequenced was PBMCs. The receptors here all came from a woman under 30 in good health and CMV-seropositive. CDR3s leave out the opening cysteine and the closing phenylalanine or tryptophan. A D gene is named only where the DNA matches it firmly.

V gene: TRBV5-1
D gene: -
CDR3 protein: ASSLAPATTNEKLF

V gene: TRBV6-5
D gene: TRBD1
CDR3 protein: ASRQGQGSGNTIY

V gene: TRBV30
D gene: -
CDR3 protein: AWSVLSGGYEQY

V gene: TRBV18
D gene: TRBD1
CDR3 protein: ASSPTGVYGYT

V gene: TRBV13
D gene: -
CDR3 protein: ASSAYRDGEEKLF

V gene: TRBV28
D gene: -
CDR3 protein: ASSLQARGYGYT

V gene: TRBV29-1
D gene: -
CDR3 protein: SVDGIPTDTQY

V gene: TRBV5-4
D gene: TRBD2
CDR3 protein: ASRLPGPGLAGGLSYEQY

V gene: TRBV7-6
D gene: TRBD1
CDR3 protein: ASSPSGTGDPGELF

V gene: TRBV4-1
D gene: TRBD1
CDR3 protein: ASSIRTGNDHEQY

V gene: TRBV18
D gene: TRBD1
CDR3 protein: ASSGGTGGGGGYT

V gene: TRBV7-8
D gene: -
CDR3 protein: ASSLNTGTNTEAF

V gene: TRBV19
D gene: -
CDR3 protein: ASSIGPGEGYT

V gene: TRBV7-9
D gene: TRBD1
CDR3 protein: ASSLTGVSTEAF

V gene: TRBV7-9
D gene: -
CDR3 protein: ASSFSGSEQETQY

V gene: TRBV19
D gene: -
CDR3 protein: ASNTAGTKNTGELF

V gene: TRBV27
D gene: -
CDR3 protein: AARTHGGNEQF

V gene: TRBV7-2
D gene: TRBD1
CDR3 protein: ASSPGQGSNQPQH

V gene: TRBV5-1
D gene: TRBD1
CDR3 protein: ASSPIRQGVHEQY

V gene: TRBV25-1
D gene: TRBD1
CDR3 protein: ASSESGQLLYGYT

V gene: TRBV5-6
D gene: -
CDR3 protein: ASSVRVQGYNYGYT

V gene: TRBV5-1
D gene: TRBD2
CDR3 protein: ASSLVSGVSDTQY

V gene: TRBV28
D gene: -
CDR3 protein: ASSINPGDYGYT

V gene: TRBV5-1
D gene: TRBD1
CDR3 protein: ASSLGQGINEQF

V gene: TRBV27
D gene: TRBD2
CDR3 protein: ASSTPGLAGFFSSYNEQF

V gene: TRBV7-9
D gene: -
CDR3 protein: ASSSLDATGKGEQY

V gene: TRBV28
D gene: -
CDR3 protein: ASTGGLNGYT

V gene: TRBV5-1
D gene: -
CDR3 protein: ASSLESGLLANTGELF

V gene: TRBV9
D gene: TRBD2
CDR3 protein: ASSFGLEDYTQY

V gene: TRBV6-1
D gene: -
CDR3 protein: ASTVGDQPQH

V gene: TRBV14
D gene: TRBD2
CDR3 protein: ASSQDPPPKRGRGDTQY

V gene: TRBV7-9
D gene: TRBD1
CDR3 protein: ASSWYRGREQY

V gene: TRBV7-8
D gene: -
CDR3 protein: ASGQTYGYT

V gene: TRBV5-1
D gene: -
CDR3 protein: ASSWTANTEAF

V gene: TRBV5-8
D gene: TRBD1
CDR3 protein: ASSPRDRSYGYT

V gene: TRBV28
D gene: -
CDR3 protein: ASSFYRASGTDTQY

V gene: TRBV6-1
D gene: -
CDR3 protein: ASSAVGTSQETQY

V gene: TRBV6-6
D gene: TRBD1
CDR3 protein: ASSYSGQGNEQF

V gene: TRBV11-2
D gene: TRBD2
CDR3 protein: ASSSGGGRGDTQY

V gene: TRBV29-1
D gene: -
CDR3 protein: SVRDGRGYGYT

V gene: TRBV4-3
D gene: TRBD2
CDR3 protein: ASSQMTSGKETQY

V gene: TRBV28
D gene: -
CDR3 protein: ASSPNQQIDEQY

V gene: TRBV7-9
D gene: TRBD1
CDR3 protein: ASSLEGTADSYGYT

V gene: TRBV27
D gene: TRBD1
CDR3 protein: ASSSGQGAASPLH

V gene: TRBV6-1
D gene: -
CDR3 protein: ASSLTGTRSYEQY

V gene: TRBV29-1
D gene: -
CDR3 protein: SVQGYNEKLF

V gene: TRBV6-5
D gene: -
CDR3 protein: ASSYAGVGEKLF

V gene: TRBV28
D gene: TRBD2
CDR3 protein: ASSPSHSGAFSYEQY

V gene: TRBV5-1
D gene: -
CDR3 protein: ASSLRESSYEQY

V gene: TRBV7-9
D gene: -
CDR3 protein: ASSLGISYEQY

V gene: TRBV30
D gene: TRBD1
CDR3 protein: AWSEGAGYEQY